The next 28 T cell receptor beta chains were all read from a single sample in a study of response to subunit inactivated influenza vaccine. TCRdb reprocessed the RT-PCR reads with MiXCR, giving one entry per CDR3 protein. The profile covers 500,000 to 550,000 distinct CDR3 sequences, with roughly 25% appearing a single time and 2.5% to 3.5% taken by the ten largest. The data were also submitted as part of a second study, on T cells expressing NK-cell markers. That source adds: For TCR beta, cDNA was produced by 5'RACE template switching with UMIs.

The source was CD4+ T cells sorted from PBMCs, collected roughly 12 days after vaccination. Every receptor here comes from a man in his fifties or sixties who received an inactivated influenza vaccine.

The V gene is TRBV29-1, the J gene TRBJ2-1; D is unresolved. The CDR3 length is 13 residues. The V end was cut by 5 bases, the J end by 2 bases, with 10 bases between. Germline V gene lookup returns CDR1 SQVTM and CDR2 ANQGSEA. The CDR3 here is CSVSGVPYNEQFF. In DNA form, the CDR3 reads TGCAGCGTTAGTGGTGTCCCCTACAATGAGCAGTTCTTC.

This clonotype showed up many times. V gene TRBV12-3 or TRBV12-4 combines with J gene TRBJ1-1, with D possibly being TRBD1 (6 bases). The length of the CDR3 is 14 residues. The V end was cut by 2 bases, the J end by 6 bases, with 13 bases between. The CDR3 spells CASSLRGGESEAFF. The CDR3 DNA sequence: TGTGCCAGCAGTTTAAGGGGGGGGGAGTCTGAAGCTTTCTTT.

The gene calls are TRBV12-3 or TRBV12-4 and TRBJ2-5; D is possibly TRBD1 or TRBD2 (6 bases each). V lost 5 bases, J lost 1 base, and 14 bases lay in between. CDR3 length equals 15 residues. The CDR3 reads CASSGLGGLQETQYF. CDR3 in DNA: TGTGCCAGCAGTGGCCTAGGGGGGCTCCAAGAGACCCAGTACTTC.

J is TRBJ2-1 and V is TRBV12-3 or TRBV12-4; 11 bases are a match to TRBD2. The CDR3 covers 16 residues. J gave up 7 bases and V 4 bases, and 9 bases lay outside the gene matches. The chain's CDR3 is CASSSTTSGKGNEQFF. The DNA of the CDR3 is TGTGCCAGCAGTTCCACGACTAGCGGGAAGGGGAATGAGCAGTTCTTC.

The CDR3 sequence: CAASTGQETQYF. The CDR3 nucleotides are TGTGCCGCGTCGACAGGACAAGAGACCCAGTACTTC. The V call is TRBV15, the J call TRBJ2-5; possible D gene TRBD1, 6 bases. The CDR3 has 12 residues. The V end was cut by 11 bases, the J end by 2 bases, with 12 bases between. Germline V lookup: CDR1 LNHNV, CDR2 YYDKDF (reference sequence). Based on the CDR3 plus reference TRBV15 and TRBJ2-5, the full variable domain is DAMVIQNPRYQVTQFGKPVTLSCSQTLNHNVMYWYQQKSSQAPKLLFHYYDKDFNNEADTPDNFQSRRPNTSFCFLDIRSPGLGDTAMYLCAASTGQETQYFGPGTRLLVL.

CDR3 sequence reads: CSALPGKTNEKLFF. The CDR3 DNA reads as TGCAGTGCTCTTCCGGGAAAGACGAATGAAAAACTGTTTTTT. The chain is built from TRBV20-1 and TRBJ1-4; D gene uncertain. CDR3 length: 14 amino acids. CDR1 and CDR2 (germline): DFQATT, SNEGSKA (reference sequence). Trimming cost V 5 bases and J 5 bases, with 15 bases left between them.

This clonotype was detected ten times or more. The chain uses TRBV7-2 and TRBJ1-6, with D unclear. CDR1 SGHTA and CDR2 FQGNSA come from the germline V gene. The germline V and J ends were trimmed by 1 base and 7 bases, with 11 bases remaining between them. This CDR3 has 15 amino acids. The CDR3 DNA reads TGTGCCAGCAGCTTAGGCGGGAGGAACAATTCACCCCTCCACTTT. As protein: CASSLGGRNNSPLHF.

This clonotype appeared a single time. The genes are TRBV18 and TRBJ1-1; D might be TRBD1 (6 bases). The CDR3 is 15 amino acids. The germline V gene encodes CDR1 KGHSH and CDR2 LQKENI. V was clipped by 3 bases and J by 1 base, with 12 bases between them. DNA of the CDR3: TGTGCCAGCTCACCCGCGGGACACCCGAACACTGAAGCTTTCTTT. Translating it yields CASSPAGHPNTEAFF.

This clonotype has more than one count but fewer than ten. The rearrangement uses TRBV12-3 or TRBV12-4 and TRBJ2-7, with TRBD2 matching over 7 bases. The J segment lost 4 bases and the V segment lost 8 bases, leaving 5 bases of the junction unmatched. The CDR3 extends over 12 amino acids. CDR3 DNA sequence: TGTGCCAGCGCCGTGGGGGGGTACGAGCAGTACTTC. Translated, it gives CASAVGGYEQYF.

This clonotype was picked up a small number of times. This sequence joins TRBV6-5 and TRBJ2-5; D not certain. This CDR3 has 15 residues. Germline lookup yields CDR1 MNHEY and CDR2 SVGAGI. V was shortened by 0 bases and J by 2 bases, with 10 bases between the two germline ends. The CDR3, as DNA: TGTGCCAGCAGTTACTCCTACAGACCTCAAGAGACCCAGTACTTC. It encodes CASSYSYRPQETQYF.

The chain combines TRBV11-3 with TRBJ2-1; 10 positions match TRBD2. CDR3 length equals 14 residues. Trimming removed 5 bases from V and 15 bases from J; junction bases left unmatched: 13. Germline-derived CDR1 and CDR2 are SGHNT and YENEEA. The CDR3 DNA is TGTGCCAGCAGCCGAACTACCAGCGGGGGGGAGATGTTCTTC. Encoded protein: CASSRTTSGGEMFF.

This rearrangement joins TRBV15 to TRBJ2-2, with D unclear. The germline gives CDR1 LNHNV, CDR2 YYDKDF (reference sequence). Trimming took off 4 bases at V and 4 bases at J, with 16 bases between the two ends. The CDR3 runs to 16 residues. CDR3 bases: TGTGCCACCAGCAATAAGCCACCTTCGAGCACCGGGGAGCTGTTTTTT. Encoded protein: CATSNKPPSSTGELFF.

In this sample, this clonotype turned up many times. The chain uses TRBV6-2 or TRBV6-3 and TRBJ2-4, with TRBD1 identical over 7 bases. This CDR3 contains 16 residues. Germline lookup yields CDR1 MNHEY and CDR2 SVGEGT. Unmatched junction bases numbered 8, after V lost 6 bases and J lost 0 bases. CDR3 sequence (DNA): TGTGCCAGCAGGAGGGGACAGTCTTTAGCCAAAAACATTCAGTACTTC. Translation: CASRRGQSLAKNIQYF.

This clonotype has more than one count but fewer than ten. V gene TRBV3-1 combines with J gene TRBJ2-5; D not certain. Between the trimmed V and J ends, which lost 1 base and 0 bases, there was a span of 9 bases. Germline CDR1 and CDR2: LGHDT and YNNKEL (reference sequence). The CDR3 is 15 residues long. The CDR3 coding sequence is TGTGCCAGCAGCCAAGGGGGAACTTACCAAGAGACCCAGTACTTC. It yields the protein CASSQGGTYQETQYF.

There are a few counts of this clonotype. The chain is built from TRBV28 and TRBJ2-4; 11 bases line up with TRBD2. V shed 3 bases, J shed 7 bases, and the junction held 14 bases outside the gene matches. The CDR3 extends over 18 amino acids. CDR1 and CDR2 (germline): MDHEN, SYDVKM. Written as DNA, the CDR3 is TGTGCCAGCAGTTTCCTTAGACTAGCGGGATCGCCGGGGAACATTCAGTACTTC. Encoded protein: CASSFLRLAGSPGNIQYF.

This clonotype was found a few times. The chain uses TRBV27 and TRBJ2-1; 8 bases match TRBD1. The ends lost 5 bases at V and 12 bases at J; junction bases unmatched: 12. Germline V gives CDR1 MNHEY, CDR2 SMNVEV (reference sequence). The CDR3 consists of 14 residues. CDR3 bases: TGTGCCAGCAGTCGGTCGCCAGGGGGCGTTTGGCAGTTCTTC. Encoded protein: CASSRSPGGVWQFF.

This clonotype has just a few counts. The CDR3 is CASSPSGGYNEQFF. For the CDR3, the DNA is TGTGCCAGCAGCCCTAGCGGGGGTTACAATGAGCAGTTCTTC. The V and J genes are TRBV7-6 and TRBJ2-1; 10 bases align to TRBD2. This CDR3 region has 14 residues. V gave up 5 bases and J gave up 4 bases; unmatched junction bases: 2. Per germline, CDR1 SGHVS and CDR2 FNYEAQ.

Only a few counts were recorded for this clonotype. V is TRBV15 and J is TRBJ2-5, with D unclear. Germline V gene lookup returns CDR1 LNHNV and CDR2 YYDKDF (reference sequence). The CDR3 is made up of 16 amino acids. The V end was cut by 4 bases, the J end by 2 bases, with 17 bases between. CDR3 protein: CATSTSPVTLQETQYF. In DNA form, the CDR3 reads TGTGCCACCAGCACCTCGCCAGTGACGTTACAAGAGACCCAGTACTTC.

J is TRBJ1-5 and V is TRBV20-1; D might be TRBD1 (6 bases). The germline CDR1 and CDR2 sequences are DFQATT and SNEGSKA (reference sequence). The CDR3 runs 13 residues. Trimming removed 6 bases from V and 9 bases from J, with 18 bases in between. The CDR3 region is CSAKTGGIGPQHF. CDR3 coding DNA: TGCAGTGCAAAGACAGGTGGGATCGGGCCCCAGCATTTT.

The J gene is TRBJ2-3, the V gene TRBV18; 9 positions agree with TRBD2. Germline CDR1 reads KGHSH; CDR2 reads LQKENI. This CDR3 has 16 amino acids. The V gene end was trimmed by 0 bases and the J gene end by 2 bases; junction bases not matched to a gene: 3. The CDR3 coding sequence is TGTGCCAGCTCACCACCTCCGGGACTAGCCACAGATACGCAGTATTTT. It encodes CASSPPPGLATDTQYF.

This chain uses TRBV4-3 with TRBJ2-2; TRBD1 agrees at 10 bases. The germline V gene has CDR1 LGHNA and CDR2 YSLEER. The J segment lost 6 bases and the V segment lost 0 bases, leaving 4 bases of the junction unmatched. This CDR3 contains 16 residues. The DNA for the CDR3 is TGCGCCAGCAGCCAAGAGGGACAGGGGAGGGCCGGGGAGCTGTTTTTT. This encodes CASSQEGQGRAGELFF.

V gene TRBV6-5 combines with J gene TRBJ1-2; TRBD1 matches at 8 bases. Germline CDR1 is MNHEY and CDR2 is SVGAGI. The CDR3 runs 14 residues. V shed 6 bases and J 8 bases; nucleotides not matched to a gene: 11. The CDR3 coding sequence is TGTGCCAGCAGAAGCCGACAGGGGTCTGGAGGCTACACCTTC. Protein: CASRSRQGSGGYTF.

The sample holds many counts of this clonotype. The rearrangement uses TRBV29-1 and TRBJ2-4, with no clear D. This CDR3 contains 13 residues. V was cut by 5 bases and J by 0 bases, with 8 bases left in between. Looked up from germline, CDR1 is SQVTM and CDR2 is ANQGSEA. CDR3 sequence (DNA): TGCAGCGTTACTACCGGAGCCAAAAACATTCAGTACTTC. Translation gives CSVTTGAKNIQYF.

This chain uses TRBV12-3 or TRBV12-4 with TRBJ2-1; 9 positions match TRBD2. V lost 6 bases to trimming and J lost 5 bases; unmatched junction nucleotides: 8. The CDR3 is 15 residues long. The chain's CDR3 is CASRRGREGHNEQFF. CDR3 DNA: TGTGCCAGCAGAAGAGGGCGGGAGGGCCACAATGAGCAGTTCTTC.

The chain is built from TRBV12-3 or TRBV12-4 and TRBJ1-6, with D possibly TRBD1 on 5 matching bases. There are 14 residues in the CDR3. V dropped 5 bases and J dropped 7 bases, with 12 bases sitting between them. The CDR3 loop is CASSTGRENSPLHF. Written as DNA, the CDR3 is TGTGCCAGCAGTACCGGCAGGGAGAATTCACCCCTCCACTTT.

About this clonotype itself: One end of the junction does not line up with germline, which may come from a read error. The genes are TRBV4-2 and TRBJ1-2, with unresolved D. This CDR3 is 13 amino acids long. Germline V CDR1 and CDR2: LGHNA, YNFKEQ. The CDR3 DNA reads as TGTGCCAGCAGCCAAGATACATTTCTCGGCTACTCCTTC. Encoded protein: CASSQDTFLGYSF.

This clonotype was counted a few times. CDR3 loop: CASSQETDSPLHF. For the CDR3, the DNA is TGCGCCAGCAGCCAAGAGACAGACTCACCCCTCCACTTT. The chain links TRBV4-1 to TRBJ1-6; possible D gene TRBD1, 5 bases. Germline CDR1 MGHRA, CDR2 YSYEKL. This CDR3 has 13 residues. V was pared by 0 bases and J by 10 bases, with 7 bases between.

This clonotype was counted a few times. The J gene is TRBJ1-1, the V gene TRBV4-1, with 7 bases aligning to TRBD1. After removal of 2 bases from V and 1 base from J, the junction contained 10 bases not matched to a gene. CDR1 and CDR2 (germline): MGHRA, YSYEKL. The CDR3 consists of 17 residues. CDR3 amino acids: CASSQSPPRGRNTEAFF. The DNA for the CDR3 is TGCGCCAGCAGCCAAAGCCCCCCAAGGGGGCGGAACACTGAAGCTTTCTTT.